This T cell receptor (beta chain) was obtained from a study of spatial heterogeneity in lung cancer. About the study: TCR transcript counts in tumor regions correlated strongly with a T cell module score from matched bulk RNA-seq. The average count in raw reads for each unique TCR and UMI combination exceeded nine appearances. The study, taken as a whole, reports: Tumor mutation count correlated with how many alpha and beta TCRs expanded intratumorally.

A note on this clonotype: What it recognizes is unknown.

The time point here: sample taken at primary tumor resection. In TCRdb, the 5' RACE reads were re-called with MiXCR into one record per CDR3 protein. The repertoire has over 8,500 distinct CDR3 sequences, over 11% of them found once; the top ten carry around an eighth. The clonotype was recovered from a male donor with early-stage non-small cell lung cancer. The sequencing here drew on lung tumor tissue, taken at surgery.

CDR3 sequence: CASSSSRTTNEKLFF. The CDR3 DNA is TGTGCCAGCAGCTCTTCCAGAACAACTAATGAAAAACTGTTTTTT. The V gene is TRBV7-9, the J gene TRBJ1-4; D not resolved. Germline CDR1 reads SEHNR; CDR2 reads FQNEAQ (reference sequence). The CDR3 spans 15 residues. Between the trimmed V and J ends, which lost 4 bases and 0 bases, there was a span of 9 bases.